This TCR beta chain was recorded in a study of blood T cells in healthy people across ages. Study-level results: The lack of PBMC sorting stopped any conclusive naive versus antigen-experienced comparison.

Details on this clonotype: Its antigen is as yet unknown.

A second roughly 6 to 12 cycle PCR used barcoded and J-beta primers. The template-switch adaptor was a 5' adaptor with 12 random nucleotides. It tagged each cDNA molecule. TCRdb recomputed calls from the 5' RACE reads with MiXCR, one row per CDR3 protein. This table has more than 800,000 distinct CDR3 sequences, 35% to 50% appearing once. The study recruited healthy Caucasian donors from Russia who were aged roughly 6 to 95. Germline V gives CDR1 LGHDT, CDR2 YNNKEL (reference sequence). The V segment lost 3 bases and the J segment 2 bases; nucleotides outside the gene matches: 5. This CDR3 comprises 15 residues.

The clonotype originates from a woman aged 60 to 75 in good health. Sequencing input: blood. The V gene is TRBV3-1, the J gene TRBJ2-7; the match to TRBD1 covers 9 bases. This CDR3 is CASSHPRDRAYEQYF. Written as DNA, the CDR3 is TGTGCCAGCAGCCACCCGAGGGACAGGGCCTACGAGCAGTACTTC.